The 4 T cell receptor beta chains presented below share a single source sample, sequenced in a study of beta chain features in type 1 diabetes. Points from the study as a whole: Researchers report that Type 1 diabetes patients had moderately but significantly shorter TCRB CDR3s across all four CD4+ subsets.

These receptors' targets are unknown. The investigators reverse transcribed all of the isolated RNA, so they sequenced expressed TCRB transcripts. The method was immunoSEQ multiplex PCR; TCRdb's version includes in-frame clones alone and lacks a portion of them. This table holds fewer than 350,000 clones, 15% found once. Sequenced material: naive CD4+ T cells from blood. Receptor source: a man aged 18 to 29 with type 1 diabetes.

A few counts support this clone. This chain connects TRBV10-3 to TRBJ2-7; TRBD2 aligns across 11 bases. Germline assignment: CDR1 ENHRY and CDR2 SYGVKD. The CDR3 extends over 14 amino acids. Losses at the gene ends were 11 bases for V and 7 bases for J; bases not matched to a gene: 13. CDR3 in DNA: TGTGCCGTCACTAGCGGGGGCCGGGAGGGAGAGCAGTACTTC. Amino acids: CAVTSGGREGEQYF.

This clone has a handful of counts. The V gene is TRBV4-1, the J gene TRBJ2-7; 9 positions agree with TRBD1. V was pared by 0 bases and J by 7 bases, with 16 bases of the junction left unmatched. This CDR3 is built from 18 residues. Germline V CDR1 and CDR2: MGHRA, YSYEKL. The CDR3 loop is CASSQEEVGQGSRREQYF. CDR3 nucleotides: TGCGCCAGCAGCCAAGAAGAAGTGGGACAGGGCAGTCGAAGGGAGCAGTACTTC.

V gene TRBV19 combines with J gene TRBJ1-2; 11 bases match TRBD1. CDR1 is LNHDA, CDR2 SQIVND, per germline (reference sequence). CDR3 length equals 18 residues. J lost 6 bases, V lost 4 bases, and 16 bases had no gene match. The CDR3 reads CASSTPGTGGRRGNGYTF. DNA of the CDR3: TGTGCCAGTAGTACCCCCGGGACAGGGGGACGTCGTGGGAATGGCTACACCTTC.

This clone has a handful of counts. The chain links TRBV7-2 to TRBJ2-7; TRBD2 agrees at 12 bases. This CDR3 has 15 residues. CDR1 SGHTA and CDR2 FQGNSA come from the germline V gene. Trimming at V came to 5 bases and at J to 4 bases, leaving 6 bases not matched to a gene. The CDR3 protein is CASSRTSGIPYEQYF. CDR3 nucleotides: TGTGCCAGCAGCCGGACTAGCGGGATCCCATACGAGCAGTACTTC.